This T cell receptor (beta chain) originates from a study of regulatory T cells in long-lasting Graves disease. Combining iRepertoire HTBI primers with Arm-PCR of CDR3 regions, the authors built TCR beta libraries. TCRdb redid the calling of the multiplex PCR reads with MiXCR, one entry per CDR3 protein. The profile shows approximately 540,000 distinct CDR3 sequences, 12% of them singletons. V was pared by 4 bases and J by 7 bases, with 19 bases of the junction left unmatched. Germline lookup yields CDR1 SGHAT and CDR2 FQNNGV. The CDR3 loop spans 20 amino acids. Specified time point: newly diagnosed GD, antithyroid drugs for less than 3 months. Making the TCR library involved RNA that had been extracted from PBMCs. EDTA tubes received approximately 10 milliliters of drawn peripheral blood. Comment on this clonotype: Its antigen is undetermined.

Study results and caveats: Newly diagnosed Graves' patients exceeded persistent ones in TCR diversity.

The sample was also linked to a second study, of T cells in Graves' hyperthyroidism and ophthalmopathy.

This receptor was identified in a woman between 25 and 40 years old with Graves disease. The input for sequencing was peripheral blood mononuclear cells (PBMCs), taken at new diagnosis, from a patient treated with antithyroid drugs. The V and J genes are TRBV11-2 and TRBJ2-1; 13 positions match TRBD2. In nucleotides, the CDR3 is TGTGCCAGCAGCTCCCGAGGGGGACTAGCGGGGAGGAGGGTAGGGAATGAGCAGTTCTTC. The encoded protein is CASSSRGGLAGRRVGNEQFF.